This TCR beta chain originates from a study of cytomegalovirus exposure and HLA in healthy donors. In this sample, this clone turned up once. The PCR was carried out with 60 Vbeta primers and 13 Jbeta primers. Profiled with immunoSEQ multiplex PCR; TCRdb holds only in-frame clones, not every one. The sample carries roughly 180,000 clones, about 75% recorded once. V trimming: 4 bases; J trimming: 7 bases; junction bases outside the gene matches: 8. This CDR3 has 15 residues. Germline CDR1 is SGHNT and CDR2 is YYREEE (reference sequence). Sequencing input: PBMCs. The sequence came from a woman in her 40s in good health and CMV-seropositive. J is TRBJ2-1 and V is TRBV5-4, with TRBD2 identical over 10 bases. In DNA form, the CDR3 reads TGTGCCAGCAGCGCGACTAGCGGGTGGACGAATGAGCAGTTCTTC. It specifies CASSATSGWTNEQFF.